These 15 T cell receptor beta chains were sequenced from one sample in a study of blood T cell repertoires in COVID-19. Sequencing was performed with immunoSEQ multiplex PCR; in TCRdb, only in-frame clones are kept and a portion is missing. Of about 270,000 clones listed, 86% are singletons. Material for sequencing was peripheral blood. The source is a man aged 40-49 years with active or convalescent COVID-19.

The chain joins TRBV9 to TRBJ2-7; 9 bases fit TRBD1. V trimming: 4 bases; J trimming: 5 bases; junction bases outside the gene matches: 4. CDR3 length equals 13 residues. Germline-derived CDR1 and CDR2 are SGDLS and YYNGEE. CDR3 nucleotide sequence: TGTGCCAGCAGCACAGGGGGCTCGAACGAGCAGTACTTC. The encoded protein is CASSTGGSNEQYF.

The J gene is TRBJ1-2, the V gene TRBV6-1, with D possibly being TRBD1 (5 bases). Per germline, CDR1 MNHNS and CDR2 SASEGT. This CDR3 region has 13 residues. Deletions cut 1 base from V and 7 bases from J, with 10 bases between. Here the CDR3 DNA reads TGTGCCAGCAGTGAAGGGGCAGGGTCTGGCTACACCTTC. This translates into CASSEGAGSGYTF.

This CDR3 is CASSQEMISTGGFYEQYF. The DNA of the CDR3 is TGCGCCAGCAGCCAAGAGATGATCTCGACAGGGGGTTTCTACGAGCAGTACTTC. V is TRBV4-1 and J is TRBJ2-7, with 9 bases aligning to TRBD1. This CDR3 is built from 18 residues. V was pared by 0 bases and J by 3 bases, with 12 bases of the junction left unmatched. Looked up from germline, CDR1 is MGHRA and CDR2 is YSYEKL.

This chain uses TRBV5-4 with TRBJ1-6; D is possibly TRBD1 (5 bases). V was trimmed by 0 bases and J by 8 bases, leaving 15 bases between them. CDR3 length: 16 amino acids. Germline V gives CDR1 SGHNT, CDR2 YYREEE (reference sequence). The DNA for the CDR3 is TGTGCCAGCAGCTTGGTCCCAGGCGGGGGGGATTCACCCCTCCACTTT. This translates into CASSLVPGGGDSPLHF.

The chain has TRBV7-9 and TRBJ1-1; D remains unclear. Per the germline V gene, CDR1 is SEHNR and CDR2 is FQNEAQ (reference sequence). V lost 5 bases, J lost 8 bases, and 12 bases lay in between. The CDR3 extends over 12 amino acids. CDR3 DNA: TGTGCCAGCAGCCTACTTTTTCGGGAAGCTTTCTTT. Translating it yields CASSLLFREAFF.

CDR3 nucleotides: TGCGCCAGCAGCTTCAGGAAGGATTCACCCCTCCACTTT. Translation: CASSFRKDSPLHF. The chain has TRBV5-1 and TRBJ1-6; D is ambiguous. Germline V lookup: CDR1 SGHRS, CDR2 YFSETQ. The CDR3 contains 13 residues. The ends were cut back, 2 bases at V and 8 bases at J, with 8 bases in the middle.

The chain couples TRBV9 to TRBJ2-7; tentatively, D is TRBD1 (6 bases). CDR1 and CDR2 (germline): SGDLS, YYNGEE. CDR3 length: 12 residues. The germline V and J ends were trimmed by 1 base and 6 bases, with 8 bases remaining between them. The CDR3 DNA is TGTGCCAGCAGCGTAACAGGGAGCGAGCAGTACTTC. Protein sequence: CASSVTGSEQYF.

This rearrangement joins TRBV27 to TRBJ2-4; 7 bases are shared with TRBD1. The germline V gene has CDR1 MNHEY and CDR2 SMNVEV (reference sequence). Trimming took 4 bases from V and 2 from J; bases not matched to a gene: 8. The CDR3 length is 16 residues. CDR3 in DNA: TGTGCCAGCAGTTCCCACGACAGGGATACCAAAAACATTCAGTACTTC. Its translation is CASSSHDRDTKNIQYF.

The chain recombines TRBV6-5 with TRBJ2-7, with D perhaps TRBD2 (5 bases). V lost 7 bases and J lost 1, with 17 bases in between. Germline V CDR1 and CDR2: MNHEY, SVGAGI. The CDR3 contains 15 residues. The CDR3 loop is CASTTHLASSYEQYF. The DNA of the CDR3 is TGTGCCAGCACCACTCACCTAGCCTCTTCCTACGAGCAGTACTTC.

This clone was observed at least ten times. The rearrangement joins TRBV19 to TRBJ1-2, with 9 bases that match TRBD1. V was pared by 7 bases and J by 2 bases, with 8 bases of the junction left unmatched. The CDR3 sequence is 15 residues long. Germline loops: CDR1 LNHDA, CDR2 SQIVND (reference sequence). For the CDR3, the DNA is TGTGCCAGTACTACAACCGGGACAGGGAACTATGGCTACACCTTC. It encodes CASTTTGTGNYGYTF.

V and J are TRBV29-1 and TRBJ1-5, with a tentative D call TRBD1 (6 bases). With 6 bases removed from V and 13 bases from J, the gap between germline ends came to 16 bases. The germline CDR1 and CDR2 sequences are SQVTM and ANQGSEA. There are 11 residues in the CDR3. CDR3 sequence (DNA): TGCAGCGTCGCCCAAGGGGGGGCACAGCATTTT. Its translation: CSVAQGGAQHF. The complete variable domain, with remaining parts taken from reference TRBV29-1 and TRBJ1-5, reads SAVISQKPSRDICQRGTSLTIQCQVDSQVTMMFWYRQQPGQSLTLIATANQGSEATYESGFVIDKFPISRPNLTFSTLTVSNMSPEDSSIYLCSVAQGGAQHFGDGTRLSIL.

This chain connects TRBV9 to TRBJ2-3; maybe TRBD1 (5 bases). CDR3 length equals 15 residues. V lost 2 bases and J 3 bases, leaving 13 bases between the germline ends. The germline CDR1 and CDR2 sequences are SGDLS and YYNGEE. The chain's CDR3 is CASSVRGSKTDTQYF. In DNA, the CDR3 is TGTGCCAGCAGCGTTAGGGGTAGTAAGACAGATACGCAGTATTTT. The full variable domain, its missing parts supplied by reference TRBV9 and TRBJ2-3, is DSGVTQTPKHLITATGQRVTLRCSPRSGDLSVYWYQQSLDQGLQFLIQYYNGEERAKGNILERFSAQQFPDLHSELNLSSLELGDSALYFCASSVRGSKTDTQYFGPGTRLTVL.

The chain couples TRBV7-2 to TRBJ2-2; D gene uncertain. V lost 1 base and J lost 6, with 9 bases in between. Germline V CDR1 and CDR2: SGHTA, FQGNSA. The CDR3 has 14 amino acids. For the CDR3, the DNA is TGTGCCAGCAGCTTAGGGCAGGTCTCCGGGGAGCTGTTTTTT. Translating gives CASSLGQVSGELFF.

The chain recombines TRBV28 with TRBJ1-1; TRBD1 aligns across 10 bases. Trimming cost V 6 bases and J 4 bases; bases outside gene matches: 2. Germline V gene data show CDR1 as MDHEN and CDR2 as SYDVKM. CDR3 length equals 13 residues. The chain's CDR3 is CASRRTGGTEAFF. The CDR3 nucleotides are TGTGCCAGCAGGCGGACAGGGGGCACTGAAGCTTTCTTT.

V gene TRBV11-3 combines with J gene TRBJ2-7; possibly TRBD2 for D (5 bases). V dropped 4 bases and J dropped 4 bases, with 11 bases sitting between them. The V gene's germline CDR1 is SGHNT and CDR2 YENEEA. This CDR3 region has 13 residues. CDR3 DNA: TGTGCCAGCAGCTCGGACTTCAAGTACGAGCAGTACTTC. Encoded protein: CASSSDFKYEQYF.